The sequence of this T cell receptor (beta chain) was determined in a study of cytomegalovirus exposure and HLA in healthy donors. General study results and limits: Per published reports, the classifier diagnosed cytomegalovirus status with high specificity and sensitivity. TCR sequences were mostly rare, though some public TCRs occurred in many donors. Cytomegalovirus association was listed for approximately 150 TCR beta chains. Subsequent analysis revealed that first-cohort TCR clusters tended to co-occur in the 120 validation repertoires.

Concerning this clone: Its antigen is still unknown.

Here immunoSEQ multiplex PCR was the method, and the copy in TCRdb shows in-frame clones only, minus some. The sample holds 100,000 to 150,000 clones, 75% to 90% seen once. Germline CDR1 is MRHNA and CDR2 is SNTAGT. The CDR3 runs 15 residues. The V and J ends lost 5 bases and 7 bases respectively, with 20 bases between them. The sequenced material came from PBMCs. The chain links TRBV6-4 to TRBJ1-2, with D perhaps TRBD1 (6 bases). The sequence came from a man aged 18 to 35 in good health and CMV-seropositive. The CDR3 sequence is CASSPQLGGGGGYTF. CDR3 coding DNA: TGTGCCAGCAGTCCGCAGCTCGGAGGGGGGGGTGGCTACACCTTC.